The next 10 T cell receptor beta chains were all read from a single sample in a study of blood T cell repertoires in COVID-19. The assay was immunoSEQ multiplex PCR, and TCRdb's table has in-frame clones only and misses some. The profile shows 50,000 to 60,000 clones, over 80% of them singletons. Material for sequencing was peripheral blood. These receptors were obtained from a man aged 35 to 55 with COVID-19, enrolled during active disease.

This clone was seen a handful of times. The rearrangement uses TRBV15 and TRBJ2-5; possibly TRBD2 for D (7 bases). The ends were cut back, 0 bases at V and 5 bases at J, with 13 bases in the middle. The CDR3 is 15 amino acids. Per germline, CDR1 LNHNV and CDR2 YYDKDF (reference sequence). The CDR3 DNA reads as TGTGCCACCAGCAGAGATCTAGGGGGGGACGAGACCCAGTACTTC. This translates into CATSRDLGGDETQYF.

This rearrangement joins TRBV11-2 to TRBJ2-7; TRBD1 might be the D (7 bases). Germline V gives CDR1 SGHAT, CDR2 FQNNGV. The CDR3 runs 12 residues. The V gene lost 7 bases and the J gene lost 4 bases, with 11 bases spanning the gap. CDR3 nucleotides: TGTGCCAGCACCCCAGGGGGGTACGAGCAGTACTTC. It is translated as CASTPGGYEQYF.

This clone was picked up one time. The V call is TRBV6-2 or TRBV6-3, the J call TRBJ2-1; weak D call: TRBD1 (6 bases). CDR1 is MNHEY, CDR2 SVGEGT, per germline. The CDR3 is 16 residues long. The V gene lost 2 bases and the J gene lost 9 bases, with 20 bases spanning the gap. The chain's CDR3 is CASSYLMGQGRGEQFF. For the CDR3, the DNA is TGTGCCAGCAGTTACCTAATGGGCCAGGGCAGGGGTGAGCAGTTCTTC.

The V gene is TRBV24-1, the J gene TRBJ2-1; D is ambiguous. There are 14 residues in the CDR3. Trimming stripped 5 bases from V and 3 bases from J, with 10 bases between. Germline values: CDR1 KGHDR, CDR2 SFDVKD. The CDR3 DNA reads TGTGCCACCAGTGGCGCCCTGAGCTACAATGAGCAGTTCTTC. Residues: CATSGALSYNEQFF.

As for this clone: Other DNA sequences in this specimen translate into the identical CDR3. V gene TRBV2 combines with J gene TRBJ1-5; perhaps TRBD1 as D (5 bases). Germline V lookup: CDR1 SNHLY, CDR2 FYNNEI. The ends were cut back, 4 bases at V and 2 bases at J, with 12 bases in the middle. This CDR3 contains 15 residues. CDR3 in DNA: TGTGCCAGCAGTGCAGACAGACGCCGCAATCAGCCCCAGCATTTT. The encoded protein is CASSADRRRNQPQHF.

The J gene is TRBJ2-3, the V gene TRBV7-9, with TRBD1 matching over 8 bases. In germline, CDR1 is SEHNR, CDR2 FQNEAQ (reference sequence). With 5 bases clipped from V and 2 bases from J, the junction kept 15 bases outside the gene matches. CDR3 size: 18 residues. CDR3 in amino acids: CASSPRTGRYGDTDTQYF. In nucleotides, the CDR3 is TGTGCCAGCAGCCCAAGGACAGGGAGGTATGGAGACACAGATACGCAGTATTTT.

The chain combines TRBV5-1 with TRBJ2-1, with TRBD1 identical over 11 bases. The CDR3 extends over 14 amino acids. Germline trimming cut 4 bases from V and 6 bases from J; bases unmatched to any gene: 3. Germline lookup yields CDR1 SGHRS and CDR2 YFSETQ. Written as DNA, the CDR3 is TGCGCCAGCAGCCGGGGACAGGGGGGCAATGAGCAGTTCTTC. The encoded protein is CASSRGQGGNEQFF.

The CDR3 loop is CATSRDWARSMNTEAFF. CDR3 DNA sequence: TGTGCCACCAGCAGAGATTGGGCAAGATCCATGAACACTGAAGCTTTCTTT. The chain uses TRBV15 and TRBJ1-1; no definite D call. With 0 bases removed from V and 0 bases from J, the gap between germline ends came to 14 bases. Looked up from germline, CDR1 is LNHNV and CDR2 is YYDKDF (reference sequence). This CDR3 spans 17 amino acids. The full variable domain, its missing parts supplied by reference TRBV15 and TRBJ1-1, is DAMVIQNPRYQVTQFGKPVTLSCSQTLNHNVMYWYQQKSSQAPKLLFHYYDKDFNNEADTPDNFQSRRPNTSFCFLDIRSPGLGDTAMYLCATSRDWARSMNTEAFFGQGTRLTVV.

CDR3 sequence: CASSASGRYGYTF. CDR3 DNA: TGTGCCAGCAGCGCCTCAGGGCGCTATGGCTACACCTTC. The chain carries TRBV28 and TRBJ1-2, with D tentatively TRBD1 (5 bases). The CDR3 extends over 13 amino acids. Germline V gene sequence: CDR1 MDHEN, CDR2 SYDVKM. Trimming pared 6 bases from V and 4 bases from J, leaving 12 bases between.

This sequence joins TRBV23-1 and TRBJ1-2; no reliable D call. TRBV23-1 is flagged as an ORF with uncertain function. The CDR3 length is 17 residues. The germline V and J ends were trimmed by 0 bases and 8 bases, with 22 bases remaining between them. CDR3: CASSQSSASPLTIGYTF. The CDR3 coding sequence is TGCGCCAGCAGTCAATCTAGCGCGAGTCCATTAACTATAGGCTACACCTTC.